This T cell receptor (beta chain) was sequenced in a study of T cells after yellow fever vaccination. General observations from the study: The booster response re-showed most primary clones: more than 95% CD4, more than 70% CD8. FACS-sorted repertoires might harbor abundant contaminating clonotypes from the bulk population.

UMIs and a universal primer site were added when TCR cDNA was made by 5'RACE template switching. TCRdb redid the calling of the 5' RACE reads with MiXCR, one entry per CDR3 protein. The sample shows about 85,000 distinct CDR3 sequences, 10% to 15% of them seen only once. Germline-derived CDR1 and CDR2 are SGHVS and FQNEAQ. Deletions cut 1 base from V and 0 bases from J, with 12 bases between. This CDR3 spans 16 amino acids. This chain joins TRBV7-8 and TRBJ1-1, with D possibly TRBD1 on 6 matching bases. Here the sequenced sample was CD8+ T cells not binding an NS4B(214-222) dextramer, sorted from PBMCs, taken roughly 20 days after the first yellow fever vaccination. This clonotype was sampled from a man younger than 35 who received the YFV17D yellow fever vaccine. DNA of the CDR3: TGTGCCAGCAGCTTAGAACAGGGTGGGGTGAACACTGAAGCTTTCTTT. It yields the protein CASSLEQGGVNTEAFF.